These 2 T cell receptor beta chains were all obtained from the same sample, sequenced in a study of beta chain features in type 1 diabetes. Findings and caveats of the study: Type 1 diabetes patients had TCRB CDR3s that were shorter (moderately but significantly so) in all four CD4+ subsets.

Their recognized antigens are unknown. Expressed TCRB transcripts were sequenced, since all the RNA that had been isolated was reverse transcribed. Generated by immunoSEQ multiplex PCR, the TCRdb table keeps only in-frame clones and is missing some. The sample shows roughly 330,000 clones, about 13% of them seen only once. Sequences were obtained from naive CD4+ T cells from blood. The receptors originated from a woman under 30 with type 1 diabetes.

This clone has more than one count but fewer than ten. CDR3 sequence: CASSQDPRRRWQGAFF. The DNA of the CDR3 is TGCGCCAGCAGCCAAGATCCGCGGCGGCGATGGCAGGGAGCTTTCTTT. The J gene is TRBJ1-1, the V gene TRBV4-1; D is perhaps TRBD1 (5 bases). The CDR3 consists of 16 residues. The V end lost 0 bases, the J end lost 10 bases, and 21 bases lay between the germline ends. The germline CDR1 and CDR2 sequences are MGHRA and YSYEKL.

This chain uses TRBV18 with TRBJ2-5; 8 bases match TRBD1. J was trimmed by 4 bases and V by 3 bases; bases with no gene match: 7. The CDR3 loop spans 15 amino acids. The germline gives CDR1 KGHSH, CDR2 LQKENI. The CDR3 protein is CASSPGTGRGETQYF. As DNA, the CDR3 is TGTGCCAGCTCACCGGGGACAGGCCGGGGAGAGACCCAGTACTTC.